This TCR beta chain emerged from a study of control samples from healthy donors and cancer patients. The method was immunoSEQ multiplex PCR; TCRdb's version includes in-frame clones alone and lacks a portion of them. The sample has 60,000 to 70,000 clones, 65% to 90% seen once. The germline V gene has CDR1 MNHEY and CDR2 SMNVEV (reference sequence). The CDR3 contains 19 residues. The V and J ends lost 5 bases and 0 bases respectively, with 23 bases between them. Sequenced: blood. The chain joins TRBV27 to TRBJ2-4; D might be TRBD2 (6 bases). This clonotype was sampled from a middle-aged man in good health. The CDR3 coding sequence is TGTGCCAGCAGTCTCTCCGGGACTCAGATCCCCCTAGCCAAAAACATTCAGTACTTC. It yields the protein CASSLSGTQIPLAKNIQYF.